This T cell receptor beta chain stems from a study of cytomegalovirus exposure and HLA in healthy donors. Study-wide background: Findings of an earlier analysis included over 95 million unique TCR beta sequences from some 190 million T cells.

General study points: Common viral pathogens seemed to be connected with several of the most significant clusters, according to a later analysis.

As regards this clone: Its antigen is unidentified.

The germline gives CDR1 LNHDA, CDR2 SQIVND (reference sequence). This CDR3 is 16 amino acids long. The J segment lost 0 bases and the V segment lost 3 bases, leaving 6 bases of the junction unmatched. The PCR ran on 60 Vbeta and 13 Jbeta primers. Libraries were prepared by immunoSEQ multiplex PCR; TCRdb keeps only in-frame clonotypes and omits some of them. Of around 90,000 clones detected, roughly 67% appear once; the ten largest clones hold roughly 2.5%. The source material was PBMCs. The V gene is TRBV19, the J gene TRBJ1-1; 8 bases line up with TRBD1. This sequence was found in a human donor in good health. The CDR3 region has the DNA TGTGCCAGTAGTATTCAGGGGGCTCGAATGAACACTGAAGCTTTCTTT. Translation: CASSIQGARMNTEAFF.